These 32 T cell receptor beta chains came from one sample sequenced in a study of CXCR3-negative and CXCR3-positive naive CD8 T cells. Through 5' RACE with UMI labels, the TRB cDNA libraries were prepared. TCRdb reworked the 5' RACE reads into one entry per CDR3 protein, no DNA. In all, the sample yields about 130,000 distinct CDR3 sequences. The material sequenced was naive CXCR3- CD8+ T cells from blood. As to subset: CD45RO-CCR7+CD27+CD95- naive CD8+ T cells lacking CXCR3 (TNR3-). These receptors all come from a human donor in good health. Some clones in this sample may be carry-over from other donors' samples.

This chain joins TRBV28 and TRBJ2-1. This CDR3 contains 13 residues. Looked up from germline, CDR1 is MDHEN and CDR2 is SYDVKM. CDR3 region: CGTGESSYNEQFF.

This sequence joins TRBV29-1 and TRBJ2-3; TCRdb's D gene call, TRBD1, goes unchecked for lack of DNA. CDR1 SQVTM and CDR2 ANQGSEA come from the germline V gene. The CDR3 extends over 14 amino acids. The CDR3 spells CSVETGGGADTQYF.

CDR3 protein: CASSFGLAGAYEQYF. The rearrangement joins TRBV5-4 to TRBJ2-7; lacking DNA, the TRBD2 call made by TCRdb goes unchecked. Per germline, CDR1 SGHNT and CDR2 YYREEE (reference sequence). CDR3 length: 15 residues. Full variable domain (outside the CDR3, taken from reference TRBV5-4 and TRBJ2-7): ETGVTQSPTHLIKTRGQQVTLRCSSQSGHNTVSWYQQALGQGPQFIFQYYREEENGRGNFPPRFSGLQFPNYSSELNVNALELDDSALYLCASSFGLAGAYEQYFGPGTRLTVT.

The rearrangement joins TRBV3-1 to TRBJ2-1. The CDR3 is made up of 12 amino acids. Germline V gene lookup returns CDR1 LGHDT and CDR2 YNNKEL (reference sequence). The CDR3 sequence: CASSQDRGSQFF.

This chain connects TRBV24-1 to TRBJ2-1. CDR1 is KGHDR and CDR2 is SFDVKD in the germline V gene. The CDR3 sequence is 13 residues long. CDR3 sequence: CATDAGSYNEQFF.

The chain recombines TRBV4-1 with TRBJ2-2; TCRdb indicates TRBD1, and absent DNA this call remains unverified. The CDR3 extends over 17 amino acids. CDR1 and CDR2 from the germline V gene are MGHRA and YSYEKL. CDR3: CASSHDRDRGETGELFF.

V usage is TRBV19 and J usage is TRBJ2-1; TCRdb reports TRBD2, a call that lacks DNA to check it against. From germline, CDR1 is LNHDA and CDR2 SQIVND (reference sequence). The CDR3 length is 14 residues. The CDR3 reads CASRLAGISNEQFF. Based on the CDR3 plus reference TRBV19 and TRBJ2-1, the full variable domain is DGGITQSPKYLFRKEGQNVTLSCEQNLNHDAMYWYRQDPGQGLRLIYYSQIVNDFQKGDIAEGYSVSREKKESFPLTVTSAQKNPTAFYLCASRLAGISNEQFFGPGTRLTVL.

V and J are TRBV28 and TRBJ2-7; checking the TCRdb D call of TRBD1 is not possible without DNA. This CDR3 is 12 amino acids long. Germline CDR1 MDHEN, CDR2 SYDVKM. The CDR3 protein is CASSPYRGEQYF.

The genes are TRBV11-3 and TRBJ1-1. Per germline, CDR1 SGHNT and CDR2 YENEEA. The CDR3 is made up of 13 amino acids. The CDR3 loop is CASSLSMNTEAFF. Variable domain in full (rest from reference TRBV11-3 and TRBJ1-1): EAGVVQSPRYKIIEKKQPVAFWCNPISGHNTLYWYLQNLGQGPELLIRYENEEAVDDSQLPKDRFSAERLKGVDSTLKIQPAELGDSAVYLCASSLSMNTEAFFGQGTRLTVV.

J is TRBJ1-4 and V is TRBV27. Looked up from germline, CDR1 is MNHEY and CDR2 is SMNVEV (reference sequence). The CDR3 has 13 residues. The CDR3 spells CASTGLKNEKLFF.

The rearrangement joins TRBV7-9 to TRBJ2-7; TCRdb's D call, TRBD2, is unchecked because there is no DNA. The CDR3 loop spans 18 amino acids. Germline assignment: CDR1 SEHNR and CDR2 FQNEAQ (reference sequence). The CDR3 sequence: CASSLPPRLAGAFYEQYF.

The genes are TRBV5-6 and TRBJ1-1; TCRdb's D call, TRBD1, is unchecked because there is no DNA. Per the germline V gene, CDR1 is SGHDT and CDR2 is YYEEEE. There are 14 residues in the CDR3. The CDR3 loop is CASSTGTGITEAFF.

The chain recombines TRBV6-5 with TRBJ2-3; the D call of TRBD2 rests on TCRdb alone, since no DNA is present to check it. The CDR3 spans 16 residues. The germline CDR1 and CDR2 sequences are MNHEY and SVGAGI. This chain's CDR3 is CASSYSTSGAQDTQYF.

This chain links TRBV20-1 with TRBJ1-1; checking the TCRdb D call of TRBD1 is not possible without DNA. Per germline, CDR1 DFQATT and CDR2 SNEGSKA (reference sequence). The CDR3 consists of 14 residues. The CDR3 here is CSAQMTGQGTEAFF.

CDR3 loop: CASTMTSGGPYNEQFF. The J gene is TRBJ2-1, the V gene TRBV11-3; TCRdb lists TRBD2, though no DNA is available to test this call. In germline, CDR1 is SGHNT, CDR2 YENEEA. There are 16 residues in the CDR3.

This chain uses TRBV29-1 with TRBJ2-2; there is no DNA to check the TCRdb D call of TRBD1. The CDR3 sequence is 12 residues long. Per the germline V gene, CDR1 is SQVTM and CDR2 is ANQGSEA. The CDR3 loop reads CSVGQGAGELFF.

The J gene is TRBJ2-5, the V gene TRBV11-2. Germline V gene lookup returns CDR1 SGHAT and CDR2 FQNNGV. The CDR3 spans 13 residues. CDR3 sequence: CASSLEVQETQYF.

The chain links TRBV19 to TRBJ2-7; TCRdb picks TRBD2, but there is no DNA to check that call. The CDR3 extends over 15 amino acids. Germline-derived CDR1 and CDR2 are LNHDA and SQIVND (reference sequence). Here the CDR3 reads CASSIIGGDGYEQYF. The whole variable domain, remainder taken from reference TRBV19 and TRBJ2-7, is DGGITQSPKYLFRKEGQNVTLSCEQNLNHDAMYWYRQDPGQGLRLIYYSQIVNDFQKGDIAEGYSVSREKKESFPLTVTSAQKNPTAFYLCASSIIGGDGYEQYFGPGTRLTVT.

CDR3 protein: CASLEAGELFF. The chain has TRBV6-6 and TRBJ2-2. The CDR3 sequence is 11 residues long. Per the germline V gene, CDR1 is MNHNY and CDR2 is SVGAGI (reference sequence).

The chain is built from TRBV5-6 and TRBJ2-7; TCRdb returns TRBD2, unconfirmable since there is no DNA. The CDR3 length is 14 residues. The germline CDR1 and CDR2 sequences are SGHDT and YYEEEE. CDR3 protein: CASSSEAGGHEQYF.

The genes are TRBV2 and TRBJ2-1; TCRdb designates TRBD2, a call that cannot be tested without DNA. This CDR3 has 13 residues. Per the germline V gene, CDR1 is SNHLY and CDR2 is FYNNEI. The CDR3 protein is CASRLVTYNEQFF.

The chain combines TRBV11-3 with TRBJ2-2; lacking DNA, the TRBD2 call made by TCRdb goes unchecked. The germline V gene has CDR1 SGHNT and CDR2 YENEEA. The CDR3 runs to 16 residues. CDR3 amino acids: CASSFSAGETTGELFF.

The chain links TRBV11-3 to TRBJ2-2. The germline CDR1 and CDR2 sequences are SGHNT and YENEEA. The CDR3 runs 14 residues. This chain's CDR3 is CASSPIYDTGELFF.

This chain uses TRBV28 with TRBJ2-5; TCRdb indicates TRBD1, and absent DNA this call remains unverified. The CDR3 length is 17 residues. CDR1 MDHEN and CDR2 SYDVKM come from the germline V gene. The CDR3 spells CASSLIPGQGVAGTQYF.

The V gene is TRBV4-1, the J gene TRBJ2-2; TCRdb reports TRBD2, a call that lacks DNA to check it against. The CDR3 is 19 residues long. Germline V gives CDR1 MGHRA, CDR2 YSYEKL. The chain's CDR3 is CASSQVGTSGRGITGELFF.

This chain connects TRBV15 to TRBJ2-5; TCRdb gives TRBD2 as the D gene, but with no DNA this cannot be confirmed. The CDR3 is made up of 19 amino acids. Looked up from germline, CDR1 is LNHNV and CDR2 is YYDKDF (reference sequence). CDR3 loop: CATSRDLIPLELAGGPQYF.

The chain carries TRBV21-1 and TRBJ1-2; TCRdb lists TRBD1, though no DNA is available to test this call. TRBV21-1 represents a pseudogene. The CDR3 has 18 residues. CDR3 region: CASSKRHAVQGLNYGYTF.

This sequence joins TRBV20-1 and TRBJ2-3. CDR1 and CDR2 (germline): DFQATT, SNEGSKA (reference sequence). CDR3 length: 13 amino acids. The CDR3 sequence: CSAPKVDTDTQYF.

The J gene is TRBJ2-1, the V gene TRBV29-1. The CDR3 runs to 15 residues. Per germline, CDR1 SQVTM and CDR2 ANQGSEA. CDR3 amino acids: CSVEERSGVYNEQFF.

The V call is TRBV28, the J call TRBJ2-7; the D call from TCRdb, TRBD2, cannot be confirmed without DNA. The CDR3 is 14 amino acids. Germline loops: CDR1 MDHEN, CDR2 SYDVKM. This CDR3 reads CASSPTGEGDEQYF.

CDR3 sequence: CASSDGGFSTGELFF. This chain uses TRBV25-1 with TRBJ2-2; without DNA, the TCRdb call of TRBD2 cannot be checked. The CDR3 extends over 15 amino acids. In germline, CDR1 is MGHDK, CDR2 SYGVNS.

V is TRBV18 and J is TRBJ2-7. The CDR3 consists of 12 residues. CDR1 is KGHSH, CDR2 LQKENI, per germline. CDR3 amino acids: CASSADAYEQYF.